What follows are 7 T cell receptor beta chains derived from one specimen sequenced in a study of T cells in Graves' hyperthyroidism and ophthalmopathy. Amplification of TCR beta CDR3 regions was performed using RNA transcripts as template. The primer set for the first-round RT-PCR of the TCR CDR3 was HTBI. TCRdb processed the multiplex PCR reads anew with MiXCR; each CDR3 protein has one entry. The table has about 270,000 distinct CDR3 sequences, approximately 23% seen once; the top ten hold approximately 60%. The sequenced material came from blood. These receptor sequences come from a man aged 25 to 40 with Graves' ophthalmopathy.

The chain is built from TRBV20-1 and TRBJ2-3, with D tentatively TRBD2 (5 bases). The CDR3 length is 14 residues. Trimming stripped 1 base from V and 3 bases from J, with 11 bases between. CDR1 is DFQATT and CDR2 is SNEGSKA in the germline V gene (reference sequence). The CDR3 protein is CSARGGRGTDTQYF. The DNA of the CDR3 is TGCAGTGCTAGAGGAGGGAGAGGGACAGATACGCAGTATTTT.

In DNA, the CDR3 is TGTGCCAGCAGTTACCGCGGAGGGCCACTGTACTTC. Translation: CASSYRGGPLYF. The chain recombines TRBV6-5 with TRBJ2-7; the D gene is possibly TRBD2 (6 bases). CDR1 is MNHEY, CDR2 SVGAGI, per germline. Trimming took 2 bases from V and 12 from J, leaving 14 bases between them. This CDR3 spans 12 amino acids.

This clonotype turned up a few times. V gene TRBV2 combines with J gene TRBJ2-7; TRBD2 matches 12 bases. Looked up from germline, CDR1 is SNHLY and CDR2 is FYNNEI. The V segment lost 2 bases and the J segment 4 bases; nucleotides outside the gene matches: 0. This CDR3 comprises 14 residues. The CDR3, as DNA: TGTGCCAGCAGTGAAACTAGCGGGAGGTACGAGCAGTACTTC. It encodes CASSETSGRYEQYF. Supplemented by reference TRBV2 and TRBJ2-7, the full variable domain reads EPEVTQTPSHQVTQMGQEVILRCVPISNHLYFYWYRQILGQKVEFLVSFYNNEISEKSEIFDDQFSVERPDGSNFTLKIRSTKLEDSAMYFCASSETSGRYEQYFGPGTRLTVT.

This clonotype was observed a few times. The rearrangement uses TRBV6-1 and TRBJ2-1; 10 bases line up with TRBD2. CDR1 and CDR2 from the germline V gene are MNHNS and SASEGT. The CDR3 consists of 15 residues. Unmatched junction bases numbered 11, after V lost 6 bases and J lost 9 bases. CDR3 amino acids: CASRTEREGHIEQFF. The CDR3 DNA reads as TGTGCCAGCAGAACGGAGCGGGAGGGCCATATTGAGCAGTTCTTC.

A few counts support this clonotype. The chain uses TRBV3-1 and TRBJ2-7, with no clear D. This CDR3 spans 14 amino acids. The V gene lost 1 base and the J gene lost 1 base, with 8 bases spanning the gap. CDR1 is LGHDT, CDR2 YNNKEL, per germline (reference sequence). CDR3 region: CASSQVYSSYEQYF. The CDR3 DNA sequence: TGTGCCAGCAGCCAAGTCTACAGTTCCTACGAGCAGTACTTC.

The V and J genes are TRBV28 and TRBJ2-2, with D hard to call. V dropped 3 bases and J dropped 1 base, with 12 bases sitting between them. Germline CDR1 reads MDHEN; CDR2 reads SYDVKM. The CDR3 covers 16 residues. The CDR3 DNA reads TGTGCCAGCAGTTTTGGGTCCAGTCAGAACACCGGGGAGCTGTTTTTT. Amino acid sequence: CASSFGSSQNTGELFF.

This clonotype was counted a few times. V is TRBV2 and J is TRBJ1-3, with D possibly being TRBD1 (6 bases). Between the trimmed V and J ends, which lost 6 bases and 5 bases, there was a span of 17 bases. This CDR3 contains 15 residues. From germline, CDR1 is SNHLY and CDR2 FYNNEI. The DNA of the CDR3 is TGTGCCAGCAGCCAAGGAACAGGGACTCGAAACACCATATATTTT. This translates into CASSQGTGTRNTIYF.